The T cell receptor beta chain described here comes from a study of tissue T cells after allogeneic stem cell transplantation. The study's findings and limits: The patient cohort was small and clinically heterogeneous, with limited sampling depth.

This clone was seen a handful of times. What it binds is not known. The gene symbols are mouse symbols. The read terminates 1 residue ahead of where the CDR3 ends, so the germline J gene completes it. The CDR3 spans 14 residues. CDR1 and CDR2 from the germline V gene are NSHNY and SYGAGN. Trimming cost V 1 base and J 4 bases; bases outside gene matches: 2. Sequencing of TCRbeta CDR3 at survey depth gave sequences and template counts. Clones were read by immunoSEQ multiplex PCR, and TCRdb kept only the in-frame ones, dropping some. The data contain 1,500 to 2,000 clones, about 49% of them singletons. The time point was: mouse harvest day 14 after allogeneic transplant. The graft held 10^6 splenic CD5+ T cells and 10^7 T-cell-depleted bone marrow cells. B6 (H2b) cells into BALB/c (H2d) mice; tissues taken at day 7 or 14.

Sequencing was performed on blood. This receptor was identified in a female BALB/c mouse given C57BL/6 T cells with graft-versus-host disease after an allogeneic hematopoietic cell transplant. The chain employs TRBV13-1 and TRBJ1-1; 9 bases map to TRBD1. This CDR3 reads CASSDHRGPTEVFF. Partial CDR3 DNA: TGTGCCAGCAGTGATCACAGGGGGCCCACAGAAGTCTTC.